The next 24 T cell receptor beta chains were all read from a single sample in a study of cytomegalovirus exposure and HLA in healthy donors. The PCR contained 60 Vbeta and 13 Jbeta primers. The table came from immunoSEQ multiplex PCR; TCRdb's copy has only in-frame clones and leaves some out. The table includes 110,000 or so clones, over 55% detected once. The sequencing sample was made of PBMCs. Receptors originate from a man between 18 and 35 years old in good health and CMV-seropositive.

For this clone: Sequence at one end of the junction differs from germline and may be a read error. This chain joins TRBV4-1 and TRBJ2-2; TRBD1 aligns across 8 bases. CDR3 length: 15 residues. Germline lookup yields CDR1 MGHRA and CDR2 YSYEKL. CDR3 region: CASSHATGEAGELFF. The CDR3 DNA follows: TGTGCCAGCAGCCACGCGACAGGGGAGGCCGGGGAGCTGTTTTTT.

CDR3 DNA: TGCAGCGTTGGCAAGGTGGCAGGGGAGGATACGCAGTATTTT. This sequence encodes CSVGKVAGEDTQYF. V is TRBV29-1 and J is TRBJ2-3, with D perhaps matching TRBD1 (6 bases). The germline gives CDR1 SQVTM, CDR2 ANQGSEA. Trimming cost V 4 bases and J 6 bases, with 17 bases left between them. The CDR3 sequence is 14 residues long.

This clone showed up just a few times. The chain uses TRBV7-9 and TRBJ2-5; tentatively, D is TRBD1 (5 bases). The germline CDR1 and CDR2 sequences are SEHNR and FQNEAQ (reference sequence). V shed 1 base and J shed 3 bases, with 12 bases lying between them. The CDR3 is made up of 15 amino acids. The CDR3 nucleotides are TGTGCCAGCAGCTTAGGGCTGGGCAGGGAAGAGACCCAGTACTTC. Translated: CASSLGLGREETQYF.

V gene TRBV19 combines with J gene TRBJ2-3, with D tentatively TRBD2 (6 bases). Germline V lookup: CDR1 LNHDA, CDR2 SQIVND (reference sequence). The CDR3 loop spans 17 amino acids. Trimming removed 5 bases at V and 3 bases at J, with 21 bases between. The CDR3 spells CASSADLARAGTDTQYF. The CDR3 DNA is TGTGCCAGTAGTGCAGACCTAGCGAGGGCGGGGACAGATACGCAGTATTTT. The full variable domain, rest sourced from reference TRBV19 and TRBJ2-3, is DGGITQSPKYLFRKEGQNVTLSCEQNLNHDAMYWYRQDPGQGLRLIYYSQIVNDFQKGDIAEGYSVSREKKESFPLTVTSAQKNPTAFYLCASSADLARAGTDTQYFGPGTRLTVL.

In its sample, this clone ranks as medium-sized. Other DNA sequences in this sample translate to the same CDR3. The chain is built from TRBV6-1 and TRBJ2-1; 12 nucleotides match TRBD2. CDR3 size: 15 residues. Trimming cost V 2 bases and J 4 bases; bases outside gene matches: 0. Germline loops: CDR1 MNHNS, CDR2 SASEGT. The CDR3 nucleotides read TGTGCCAGCAGTGAACTAGCGGGGGGGTACAATGAGCAGTTCTTC. It yields the protein CASSELAGGYNEQFF.

The V gene is TRBV7-9, the J gene TRBJ2-7; 11 bases match TRBD1. Trimming at V came to 7 bases and at J to 7 bases, leaving 9 bases not matched to a gene. This CDR3 region has 14 residues. CDR1 and CDR2 (germline): SEHNR, FQNEAQ (reference sequence). The CDR3 reads CASTEDRGPWEQYF. CDR3 sequence (DNA): TGTGCCAGCACCGAGGACAGGGGGCCGTGGGAGCAGTACTTC.

The CDR3 DNA reads TGTGCCAGCAGCCCCGGTTGGTTAAACACCATATATTTT. Translation: CASSPGWLNTIYF. The chain recombines TRBV7-2 with TRBJ1-3; D unclear. Per germline, CDR1 SGHTA and CDR2 FQGNSA. The germline V and J ends were trimmed by 5 bases and 6 bases, with 11 bases remaining between them. The CDR3 has 13 amino acids.

The chain employs TRBV9 and TRBJ1-1, with 7 nucleotides matching TRBD1. Germline-derived CDR1 and CDR2 are SGDLS and YYNGEE. V lost 0 bases, J lost 1 base, and 0 bases stayed unmatched. This CDR3 comprises 14 residues. This CDR3 reads CASSVGDRNTEAFF. In DNA form, the CDR3 reads TGTGCCAGCAGCGTAGGGGACAGGAACACTGAAGCTTTCTTT.

This clone was seen a single time. The chain recombines TRBV6-6 with TRBJ1-1; 7 bases map to TRBD1. V lost 2 bases to trimming and J lost 10 bases; unmatched junction nucleotides: 10. Germline V gene data show CDR1 as MNHNY and CDR2 as SVGAGI (reference sequence). This CDR3 has 14 residues. In DNA form, the CDR3 reads TGTGCCAGCAGTTACGAATACAGGGGCGGGGTAGCTTTCTTT. It yields the protein CASSYEYRGGVAFF.

This clone was found a few times. This rearrangement joins TRBV7-9 to TRBJ1-6; 8 bases fit TRBD1. Germline CDR1 reads SEHNR; CDR2 reads FQNEAQ (reference sequence). After removal of 5 bases from V and 8 bases from J, the junction contained 8 bases not matched to a gene. The CDR3 runs to 15 residues. The DNA of the CDR3 is TGTGCCAGCAGCCATCAGGACAGGGTGGATTCACCCCTCCACTTT. Residues: CASSHQDRVDSPLHF. Together with reference TRBV7-9 and TRBJ1-6, the CDR3 gives the full variable domain: DTGVSQNPRHKITKRGQNVTFRCDPISEHNRLYWYRQTLGQGPEFLTYFQNEAQLEKSRLLSDRFSAERPKGSFSTLEIQRTEQGDSAMYLCASSHQDRVDSPLHFGNGTRLTVT.

This chain joins TRBV6-5 and TRBJ2-5; 8 nucleotides agree with TRBD2. Germline lookup yields CDR1 MNHEY and CDR2 SVGAGI. V was clipped by 0 bases and J by 7 bases; unmatched bases: 10. The length of the CDR3 is 16 residues. In DNA, the CDR3 is TGTGCCAGCAGTTACTCGATCAGCGGGGGATCGGGGACCCAGTACTTC. Encoded protein: CASSYSISGGSGTQYF.

The V call is TRBV7-9, the J call TRBJ2-1, with 11 bases fitting TRBD1. The CDR3 is 15 residues long. Germline-derived CDR1 and CDR2 are SEHNR and FQNEAQ (reference sequence). Losses at the gene ends were 6 bases for V and 7 bases for J; bases not matched to a gene: 8. The CDR3 loop reads CASRGGTGGRNEQFF. CDR3 in DNA: TGTGCCAGCAGGGGCGGGACAGGGGGTAGGAATGAGCAGTTCTTC.

V usage is TRBV9 and J usage is TRBJ2-1; the match to TRBD2 covers 7 bases. The CDR3 length is 14 residues. Germline V gives CDR1 SGDLS, CDR2 YYNGEE. With 0 bases clipped from V and 11 bases from J, the junction kept 8 bases outside the gene matches. CDR3 in DNA: TGTGCCAGCAGCGTAGCGGCGGGCGGGGGTAAGCAGTTCTTC. It specifies CASSVAAGGGKQFF.

V usage is TRBV7-9 and J usage is TRBJ1-1; a weak D match, TRBD1 (5 bases). This CDR3 is built from 14 residues. Germline CDR1 reads SEHNR; CDR2 reads FQNEAQ (reference sequence). V was pared by 2 bases and J by 5 bases, with 12 bases between. The CDR3 DNA reads as TGTGCCAGCAGCTTAACCGCAGGGATAACTGAAGCTTTCTTT. Its protein is CASSLTAGITEAFF.

The V gene is TRBV30, the J gene TRBJ2-1; 9 bases line up with TRBD2. This CDR3 is built from 19 residues. In germline, CDR1 is GTSNPN, CDR2 SVGIG (reference sequence). V lost 2 bases, J lost 5 bases, and 19 bases stayed unmatched. The CDR3 loop is CAWSLSYSGGLGMNNEQFF. CDR3 nucleotide sequence: TGTGCCTGGAGTCTATCGTATAGCGGGGGCCTGGGTATGAACAATGAGCAGTTCTTC.

The chain uses TRBV28 and TRBJ1-5, with 7 bases that match TRBD1. The germline gives CDR1 MDHEN, CDR2 SYDVKM. The J segment lost 2 bases and the V segment lost 6 bases, leaving 7 bases of the junction unmatched. CDR3 length: 15 residues. The CDR3 loop reads CASSPRQGGNQPQHF. As DNA, the CDR3 is TGTGCCAGCAGCCCTCGACAGGGCGGCAATCAGCCCCAGCATTTT.

This clone occurred a few times. The chain carries TRBV6-1 and TRBJ2-7, with 10 bases identical to TRBD1. V shed 7 bases, J shed 8 bases, and the junction held 8 bases outside the gene matches. Germline values: CDR1 MNHNS, CDR2 SASEGT. The CDR3 totals 13 residues. CDR3 sequence: CASKTGQGNQQYF. The CDR3 DNA sequence: TGTGCCAGCAAGACGGGACAGGGGAACCAGCAGTACTTC.

The rearrangement joins TRBV18 to TRBJ1-1; 8 nucleotides align to TRBD1. V lost 3 bases and J lost 5; bases outside the gene matches: 5. Germline values: CDR1 KGHSH, CDR2 LQKENI. The CDR3 covers 14 residues. CDR3 sequence: CASSPDRVGTEAFF. As DNA, the CDR3 is TGTGCCAGCTCACCGGACAGGGTAGGGACTGAAGCTTTCTTT. The entire variable domain, with the rest obtained from reference TRBV18 and TRBJ1-1, is as follows: NAGVMQNPRHLVRRRGQEARLRCSPMKGHSHVYWYRQLPEEGLKFMVYLQKENIIDESGMPKERFSAEFPKEGPSILRIQQVVRGDSAAYFCASSPDRVGTEAFFGQGTRLTVV.

The J gene is TRBJ2-3, the V gene TRBV6-4, with 8 nucleotides matching TRBD2. J was trimmed by 1 base and V by 3 bases; bases with no gene match: 0. CDR1 and CDR2 (germline): MRHNA, SNTAGT. This CDR3 region has 14 residues. The CDR3 is CASSEAGGTDTQYF. CDR3 DNA sequence: TGTGCCAGCAGTGAAGCGGGGGGCACAGATACGCAGTATTTT.

V usage is TRBV2 and J usage is TRBJ1-4; 11 bases line up with TRBD1. The germline V gene has CDR1 SNHLY and CDR2 FYNNEI. The CDR3 has 18 amino acids. With 0 bases clipped from V and 1 base from J, the junction kept 4 bases outside the gene matches. This CDR3 reads CASSEALGTGGTNEKLFF. Written as DNA, the CDR3 is TGTGCCAGCAGTGAAGCGCTAGGGACAGGGGGAACTAATGAAAAACTGTTTTTT. Based on the CDR3 plus reference TRBV2 and TRBJ1-4, the full variable domain is EPEVTQTPSHQVTQMGQEVILRCVPISNHLYFYWYRQILGQKVEFLVSFYNNEISEKSEIFDDQFSVERPDGSNFTLKIRSTKLEDSAMYFCASSEALGTGGTNEKLFFGSGTQLSVL.

This chain connects TRBV19 to TRBJ2-1, with D maybe TRBD1 (5 bases). CDR3 length: 15 amino acids. Germline assignment: CDR1 LNHDA and CDR2 SQIVND (reference sequence). V gave up 3 bases and J gave up 4 bases, with 13 bases separating them. Written as DNA, the CDR3 is TGTGCCAGTAGTATGGAGACAGTAGGTTACAATGAGCAGTTCTTC. It yields the protein CASSMETVGYNEQFF.

The chain combines TRBV5-4 with TRBJ1-1, with a possible D match to TRBD1 (6 bases). The CDR3 spans 12 residues. Germline CDR1 is SGHNT and CDR2 is YYREEE (reference sequence). V was shortened by 5 bases and J by 4 bases, with 9 bases between the two germline ends. As DNA, the CDR3 is TGTGCCAGCAGACAGGGCGGCACTGAAGCTTTCTTT. Translated, it gives CASRQGGTEAFF.

This chain uses TRBV7-9 with TRBJ2-1; TRBD1 might be the D (5 bases). V shed 0 bases and J shed 4 bases, with 10 bases lying between them. The V gene's germline CDR1 is SEHNR and CDR2 FQNEAQ (reference sequence). This CDR3 has 15 amino acids. CDR3 in amino acids: CASSLATGAYNEQFF. The CDR3 coding sequence is TGTGCCAGCAGCTTAGCCACTGGGGCTTACAATGAGCAGTTCTTC.

The rearrangement uses TRBV29-1 and TRBJ2-1, with 7 bases lining up with TRBD2. The CDR3 totals 15 residues. V dropped 0 bases and J dropped 5; count of bases not matched to a gene: 7. The germline CDR1 and CDR2 sequences are SQVTM and ANQGSEA. In nucleotides, the CDR3 is TGCAGCGTTGAAGAAGCGGGACTACGGAACAATGAGCAGTTCTTC. Translation: CSVEEAGLRNNEQFF.